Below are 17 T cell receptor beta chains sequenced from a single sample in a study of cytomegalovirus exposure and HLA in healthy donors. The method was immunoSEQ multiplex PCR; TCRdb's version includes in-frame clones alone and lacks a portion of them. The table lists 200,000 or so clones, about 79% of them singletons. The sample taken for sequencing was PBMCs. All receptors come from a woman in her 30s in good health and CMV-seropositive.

CDR3 in amino acids: CASSFGMGRTYEQYF. CDR3 DNA: TGCGCCAGCAGCTTCGGGATGGGGAGAACCTACGAGCAGTACTTC. The chain is built from TRBV5-1 and TRBJ2-7, with D perhaps TRBD2 (5 bases). V dropped 2 bases and J dropped 2 bases, with 14 bases sitting between them. Germline loops: CDR1 SGHRS, CDR2 YFSETQ. This CDR3 region has 15 residues.

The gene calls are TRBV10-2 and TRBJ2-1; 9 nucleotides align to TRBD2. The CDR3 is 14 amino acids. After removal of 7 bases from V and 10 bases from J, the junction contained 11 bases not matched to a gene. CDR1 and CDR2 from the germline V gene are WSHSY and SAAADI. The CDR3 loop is CASTGGVAGVEQFF. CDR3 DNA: TGCGCCAGCACCGGCGGGGTAGCGGGAGTGGAGCAGTTCTTC.

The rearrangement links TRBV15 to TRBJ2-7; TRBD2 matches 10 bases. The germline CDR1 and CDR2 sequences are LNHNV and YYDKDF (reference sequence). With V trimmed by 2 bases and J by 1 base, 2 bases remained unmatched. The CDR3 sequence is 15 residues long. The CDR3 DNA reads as TGTGCCACCAGCAGAACTAGCGGGGTATCCTACGAGCAGTACTTC. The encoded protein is CATSRTSGVSYEQYF.

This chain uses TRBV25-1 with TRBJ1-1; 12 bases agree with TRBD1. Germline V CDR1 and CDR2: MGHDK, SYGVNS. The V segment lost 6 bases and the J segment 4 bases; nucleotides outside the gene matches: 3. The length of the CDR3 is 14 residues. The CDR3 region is CASSGDRGPTEAFF. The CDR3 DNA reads TGTGCCAGCAGCGGGGACAGGGGGCCCACTGAAGCTTTCTTT. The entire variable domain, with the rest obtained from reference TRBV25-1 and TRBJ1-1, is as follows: EADIYQTPRYLVIGTGKKITLECSQTMGHDKMYWYQQDPGMELHLIHYSYGVNSTEKGDLSSESTVSRIRTEHFPLTLESARPSHTSQYLCASSGDRGPTEAFFGQGTRLTVV.

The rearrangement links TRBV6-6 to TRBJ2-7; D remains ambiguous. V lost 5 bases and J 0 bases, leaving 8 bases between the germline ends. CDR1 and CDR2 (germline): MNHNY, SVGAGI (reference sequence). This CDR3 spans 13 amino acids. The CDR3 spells CASSLPSSYEQYF. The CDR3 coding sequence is TGTGCCAGCAGTCTCCCGAGCTCCTACGAGCAGTACTTC.

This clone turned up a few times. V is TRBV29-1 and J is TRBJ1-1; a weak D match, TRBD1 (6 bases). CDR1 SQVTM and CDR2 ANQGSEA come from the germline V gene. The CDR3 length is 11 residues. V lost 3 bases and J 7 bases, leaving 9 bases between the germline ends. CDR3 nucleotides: TGCAGCGTTGAGACAGGCGGTGAAGCTTTCTTT. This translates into CSVETGGEAFF.

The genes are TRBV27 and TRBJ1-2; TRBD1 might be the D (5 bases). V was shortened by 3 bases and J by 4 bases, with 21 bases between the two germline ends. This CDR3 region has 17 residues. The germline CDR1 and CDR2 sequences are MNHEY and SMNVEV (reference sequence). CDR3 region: CASSLAGGRGIFYGYTF. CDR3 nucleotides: TGTGCCAGCAGTTTGGCGGGTGGGCGGGGGATTTTCTATGGCTACACCTTC.

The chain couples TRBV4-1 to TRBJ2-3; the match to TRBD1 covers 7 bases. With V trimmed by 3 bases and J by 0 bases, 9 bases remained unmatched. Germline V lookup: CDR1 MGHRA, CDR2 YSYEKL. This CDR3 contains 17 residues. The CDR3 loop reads CASSQDGTAGSTDTQYF. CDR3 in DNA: TGCGCCAGCAGCCAGGACGGGACAGCCGGAAGCACAGATACGCAGTATTTT.

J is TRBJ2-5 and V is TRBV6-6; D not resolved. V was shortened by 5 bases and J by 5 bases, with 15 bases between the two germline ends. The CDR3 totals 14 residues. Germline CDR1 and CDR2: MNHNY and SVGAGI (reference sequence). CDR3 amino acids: CASSTTTVLETQYF. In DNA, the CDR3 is TGTGCCAGCAGTACCACAACAGTCCTTGAGACCCAGTACTTC.

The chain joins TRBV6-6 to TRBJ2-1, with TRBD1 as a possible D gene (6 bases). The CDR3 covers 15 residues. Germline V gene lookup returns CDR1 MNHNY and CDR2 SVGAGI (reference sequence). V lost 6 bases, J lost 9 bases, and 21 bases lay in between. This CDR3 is CASSVLAGAVSEQFF. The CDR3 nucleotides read TGTGCCAGCAGCGTCTTGGCAGGGGCGGTTAGTGAGCAGTTCTTC.

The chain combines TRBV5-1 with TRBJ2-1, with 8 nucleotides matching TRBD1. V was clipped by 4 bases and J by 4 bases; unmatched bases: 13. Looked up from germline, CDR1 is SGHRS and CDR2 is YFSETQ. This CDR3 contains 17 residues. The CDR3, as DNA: TGCGCCAGCAGCCCCCTGGTCGGGACAGGATATTACAATGAGCAGTTCTTC. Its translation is CASSPLVGTGYYNEQFF.

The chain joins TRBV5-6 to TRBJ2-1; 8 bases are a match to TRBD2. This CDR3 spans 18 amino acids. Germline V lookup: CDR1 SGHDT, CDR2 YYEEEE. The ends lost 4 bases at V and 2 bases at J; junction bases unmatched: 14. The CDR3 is CASSPAGGDGGPYNEQFF. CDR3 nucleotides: TGTGCCAGCAGCCCGGCCGGGGGGGACGGGGGCCCCTACAATGAGCAGTTCTTC.

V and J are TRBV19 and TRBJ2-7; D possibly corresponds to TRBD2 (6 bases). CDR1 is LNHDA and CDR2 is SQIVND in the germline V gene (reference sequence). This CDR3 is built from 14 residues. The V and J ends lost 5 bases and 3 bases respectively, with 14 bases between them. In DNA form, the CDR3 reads TGTGCCAGTAGTTTCGGAATCGGGAGCTACGAGCAGTACTTC. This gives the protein CASSFGIGSYEQYF.

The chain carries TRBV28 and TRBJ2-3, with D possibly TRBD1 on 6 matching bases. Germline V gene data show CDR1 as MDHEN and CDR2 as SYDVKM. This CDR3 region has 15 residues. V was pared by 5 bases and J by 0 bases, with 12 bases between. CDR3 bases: TGTGCCAGCAGTCCACAGGACAGAAGCACAGATACGCAGTATTTT. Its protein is CASSPQDRSTDTQYF. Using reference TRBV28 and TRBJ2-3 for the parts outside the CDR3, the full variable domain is DVKVTQSSRYLVKRTGEKVFLECVQDMDHENMFWYRQDPGLGLRLIYFSYDVKMKEKGDIPEGYSVSREKKERFSLILESASTNQTSMYLCASSPQDRSTDTQYFGPGTRLTVL.

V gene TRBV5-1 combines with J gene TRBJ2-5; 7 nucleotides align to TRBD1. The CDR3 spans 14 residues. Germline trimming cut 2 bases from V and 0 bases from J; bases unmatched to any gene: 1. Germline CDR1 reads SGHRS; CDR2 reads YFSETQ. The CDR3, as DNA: TGCGCCAGCAGCTTACAGGGGAACCAAGAGACCCAGTACTTC. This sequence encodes CASSLQGNQETQYF.

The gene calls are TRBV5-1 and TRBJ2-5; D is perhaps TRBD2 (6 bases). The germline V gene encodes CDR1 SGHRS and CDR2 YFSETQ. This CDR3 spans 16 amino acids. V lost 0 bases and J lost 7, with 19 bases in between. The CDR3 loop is CASSLATAVNGGTQYF. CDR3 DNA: TGCGCCAGCAGCTTGGCTACCGCGGTGAACGGGGGGACCCAGTACTTC.

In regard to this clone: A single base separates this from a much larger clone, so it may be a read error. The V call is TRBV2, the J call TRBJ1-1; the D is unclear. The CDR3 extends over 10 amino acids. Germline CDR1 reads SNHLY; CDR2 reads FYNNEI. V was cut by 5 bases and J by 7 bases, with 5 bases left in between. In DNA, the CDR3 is TGTGCCAGCAGTAGCGGTGAAGCTTTCTTT. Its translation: CASSSGEAFF.